This note documents a single T cell receptor beta chain sequence. No antigen is known for it. The data were taken from a study of shared clonotypes between healthy human individuals. Overall study: Aged 18 to 49, the donors were a couple of women and three men. Overall study results and limits: Only blood was sampled; tissue repertoires likely differ. The authors expected sequencing depth to affect clonotype sharing among donors.

This CDR3 comprises 14 residues. Germline lookup yields CDR1 SGHAT and CDR2 FQNNGV. Trimming removed 5 bases at V and 4 bases at J, with 15 bases between. Ten immunoSEQ deep assay plates were used to sequence the DNA of unsorted PBMCs. Sequencing was performed with immunoSEQ multiplex PCR; in TCRdb, only in-frame clones are kept and a portion is missing. There are around 450,000 clones in the sample; 75% to 85% occur only once, and around 13% lies in the top ten. This sequence originates from a woman in her 40s in good health. Some clones in this sample may be carry-over from other donors' samples. The chain employs TRBV11-2 and TRBJ2-7; D is unresolved. Sequencing was done on a sample of PBMCs. This chain's CDR3 is CASSPDNTGYEQYF. The CDR3 DNA is TGTGCCAGCAGCCCGGATAACACGGGTTACGAGCAGTACTTC.